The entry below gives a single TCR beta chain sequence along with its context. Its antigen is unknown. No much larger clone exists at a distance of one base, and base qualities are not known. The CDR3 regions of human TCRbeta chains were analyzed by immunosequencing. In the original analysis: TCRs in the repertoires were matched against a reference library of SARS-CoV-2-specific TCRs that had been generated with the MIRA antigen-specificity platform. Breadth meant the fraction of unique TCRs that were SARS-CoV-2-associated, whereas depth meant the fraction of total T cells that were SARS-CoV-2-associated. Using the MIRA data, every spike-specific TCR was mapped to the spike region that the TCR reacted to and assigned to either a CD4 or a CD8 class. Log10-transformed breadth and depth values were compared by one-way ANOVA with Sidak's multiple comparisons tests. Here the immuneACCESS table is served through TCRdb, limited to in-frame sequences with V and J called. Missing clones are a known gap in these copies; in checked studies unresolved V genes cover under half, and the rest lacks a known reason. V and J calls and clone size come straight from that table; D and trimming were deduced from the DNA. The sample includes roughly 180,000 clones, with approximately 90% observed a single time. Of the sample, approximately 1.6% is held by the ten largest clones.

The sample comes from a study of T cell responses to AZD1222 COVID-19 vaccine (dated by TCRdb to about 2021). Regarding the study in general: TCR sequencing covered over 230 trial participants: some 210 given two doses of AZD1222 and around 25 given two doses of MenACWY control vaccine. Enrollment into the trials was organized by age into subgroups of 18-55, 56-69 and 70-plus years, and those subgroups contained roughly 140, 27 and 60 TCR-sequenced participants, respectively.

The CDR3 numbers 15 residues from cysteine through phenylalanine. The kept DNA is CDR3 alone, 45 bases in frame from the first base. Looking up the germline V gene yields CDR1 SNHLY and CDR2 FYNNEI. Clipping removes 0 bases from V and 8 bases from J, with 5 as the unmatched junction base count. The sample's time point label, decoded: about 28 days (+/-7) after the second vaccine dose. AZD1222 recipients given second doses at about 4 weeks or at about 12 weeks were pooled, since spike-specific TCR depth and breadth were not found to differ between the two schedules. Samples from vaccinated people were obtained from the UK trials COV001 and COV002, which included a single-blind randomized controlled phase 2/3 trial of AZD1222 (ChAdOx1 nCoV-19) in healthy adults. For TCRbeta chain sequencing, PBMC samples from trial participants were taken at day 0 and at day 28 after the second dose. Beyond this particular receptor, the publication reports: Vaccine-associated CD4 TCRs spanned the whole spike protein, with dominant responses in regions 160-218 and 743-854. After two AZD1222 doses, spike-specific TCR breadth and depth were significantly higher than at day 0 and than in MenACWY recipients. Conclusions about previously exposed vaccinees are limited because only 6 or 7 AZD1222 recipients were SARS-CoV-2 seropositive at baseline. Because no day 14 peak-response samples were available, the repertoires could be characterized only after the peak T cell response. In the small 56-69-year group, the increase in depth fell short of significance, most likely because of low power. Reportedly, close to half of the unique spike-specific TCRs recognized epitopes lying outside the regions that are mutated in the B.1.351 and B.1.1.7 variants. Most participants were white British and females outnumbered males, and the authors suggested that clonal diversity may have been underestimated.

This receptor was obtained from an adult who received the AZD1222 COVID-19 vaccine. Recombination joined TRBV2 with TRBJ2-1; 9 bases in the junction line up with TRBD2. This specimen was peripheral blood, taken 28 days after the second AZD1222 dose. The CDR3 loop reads CASSEAGGRADEQFF. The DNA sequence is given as TGTGCCAGCAGTGAAGCGGGCGGGAGGGCCGATGAGCAGTTCTTC. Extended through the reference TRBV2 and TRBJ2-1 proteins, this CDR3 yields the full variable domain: EPEVTQTPSHQVTQMGQEVILRCVPISNHLYFYWYRQILGQKVEFLVSFYNNEISEKSEIFDDQFSVERPDGSNFTLKIRSTKLEDSAMYFCASSEAGGRADEQFFGPGTRLTVL.